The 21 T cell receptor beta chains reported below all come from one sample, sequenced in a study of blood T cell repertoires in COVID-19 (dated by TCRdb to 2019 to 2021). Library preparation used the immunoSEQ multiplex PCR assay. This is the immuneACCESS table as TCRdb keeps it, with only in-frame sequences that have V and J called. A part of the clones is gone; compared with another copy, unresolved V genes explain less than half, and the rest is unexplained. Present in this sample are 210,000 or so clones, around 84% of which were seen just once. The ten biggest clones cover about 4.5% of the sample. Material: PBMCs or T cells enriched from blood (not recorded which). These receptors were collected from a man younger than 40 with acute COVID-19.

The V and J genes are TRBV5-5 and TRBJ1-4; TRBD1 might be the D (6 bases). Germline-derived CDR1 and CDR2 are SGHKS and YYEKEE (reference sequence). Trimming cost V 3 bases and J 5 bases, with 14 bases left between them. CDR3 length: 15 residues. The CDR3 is CASSSYREDNEKLFF. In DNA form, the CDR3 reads TGTGCCAGCAGCTCATACAGGGAAGACAATGAAAAACTGTTTTTT.

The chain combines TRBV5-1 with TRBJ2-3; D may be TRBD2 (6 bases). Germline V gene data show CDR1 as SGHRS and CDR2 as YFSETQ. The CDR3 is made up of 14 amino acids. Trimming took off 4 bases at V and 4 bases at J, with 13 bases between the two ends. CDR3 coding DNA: TGCGCCAGCAGCGTGGGACTTCGCCCAGATACGCAGTATTTT. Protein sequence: CASSVGLRPDTQYF.

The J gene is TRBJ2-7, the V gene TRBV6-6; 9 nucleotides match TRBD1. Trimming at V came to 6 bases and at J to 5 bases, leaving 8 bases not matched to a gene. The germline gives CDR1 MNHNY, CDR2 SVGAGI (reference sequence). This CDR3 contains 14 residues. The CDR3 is CASSSGTGKDEQYF. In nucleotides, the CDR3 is TGTGCCAGCAGCAGTGGGACAGGGAAAGACGAGCAGTACTTC.

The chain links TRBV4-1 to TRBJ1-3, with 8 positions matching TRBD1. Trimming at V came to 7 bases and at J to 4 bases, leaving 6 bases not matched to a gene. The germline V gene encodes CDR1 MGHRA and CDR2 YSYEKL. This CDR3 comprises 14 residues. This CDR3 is CASTRTGFGNTIYF. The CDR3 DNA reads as TGCGCCAGCACCCGGACAGGGTTCGGAAACACCATATATTTT.

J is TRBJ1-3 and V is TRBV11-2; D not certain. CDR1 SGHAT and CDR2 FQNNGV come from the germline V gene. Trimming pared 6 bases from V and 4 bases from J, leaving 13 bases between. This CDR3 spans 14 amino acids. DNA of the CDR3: TGTGCCAGCAGTTTATCGAGATCGGGAAACACCATATATTTT. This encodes CASSLSRSGNTIYF.

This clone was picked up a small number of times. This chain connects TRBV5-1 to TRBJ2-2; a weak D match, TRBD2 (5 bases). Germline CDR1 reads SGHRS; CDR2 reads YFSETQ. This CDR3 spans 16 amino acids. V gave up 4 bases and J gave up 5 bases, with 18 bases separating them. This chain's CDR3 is CASSAGVRGTTGELFF. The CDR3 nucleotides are TGCGCCAGCAGCGCTGGCGTTCGGGGAACAACCGGGGAGCTGTTTTTT.

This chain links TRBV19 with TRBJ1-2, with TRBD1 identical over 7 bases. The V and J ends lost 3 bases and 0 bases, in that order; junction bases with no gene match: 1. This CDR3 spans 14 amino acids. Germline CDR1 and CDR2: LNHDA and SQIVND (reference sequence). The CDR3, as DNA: TGTGCCAGTAGTATGGGGACAGCTAACTATGGCTACACCTTC. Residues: CASSMGTANYGYTF.

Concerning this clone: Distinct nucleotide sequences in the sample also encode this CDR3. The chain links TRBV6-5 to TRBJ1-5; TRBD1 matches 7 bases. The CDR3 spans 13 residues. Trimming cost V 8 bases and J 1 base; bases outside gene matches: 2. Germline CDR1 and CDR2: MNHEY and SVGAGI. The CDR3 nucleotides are TGTGCCAGCTCAGGGGGGAGCAATCAGCCCCAGCATTTT. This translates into CASSGGSNQPQHF.

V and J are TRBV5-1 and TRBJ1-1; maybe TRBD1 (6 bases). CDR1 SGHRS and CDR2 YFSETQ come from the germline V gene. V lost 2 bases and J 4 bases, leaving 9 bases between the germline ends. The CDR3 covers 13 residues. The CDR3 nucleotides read TGCGCCAGCAGCTTACAGGGTGGCACTGAAGCTTTCTTT. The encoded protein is CASSLQGGTEAFF.

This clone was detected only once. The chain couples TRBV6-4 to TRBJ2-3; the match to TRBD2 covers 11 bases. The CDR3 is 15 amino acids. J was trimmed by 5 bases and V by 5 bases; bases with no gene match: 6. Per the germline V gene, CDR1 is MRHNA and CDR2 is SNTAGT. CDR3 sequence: CASSPLAGAIDTQYF. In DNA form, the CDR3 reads TGTGCCAGCAGTCCACTAGCGGGGGCGATAGATACGCAGTATTTT.

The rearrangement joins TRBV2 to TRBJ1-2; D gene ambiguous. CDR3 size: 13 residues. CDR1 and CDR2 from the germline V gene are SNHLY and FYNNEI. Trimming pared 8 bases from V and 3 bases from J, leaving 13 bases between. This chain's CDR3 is CASSLGSDYGYTF. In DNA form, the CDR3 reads TGTGCCAGCTCCCTCGGGTCTGACTATGGCTACACCTTC.

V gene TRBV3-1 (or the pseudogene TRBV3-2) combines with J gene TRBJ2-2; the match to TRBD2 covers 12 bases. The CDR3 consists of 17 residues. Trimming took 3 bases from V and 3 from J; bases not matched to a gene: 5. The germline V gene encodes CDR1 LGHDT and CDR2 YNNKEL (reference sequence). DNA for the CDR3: TGTGCCAGCAGCCACCCCCTAGCGGGGGGGCACACCGGGGAGCTGTTTTTT. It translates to CASSHPLAGGHTGELFF.

The CDR3 DNA reads TGCAGCGTTGGTGACAGGGACTATGGCTACACCTTC. Amino acid sequence: CSVGDRDYGYTF. V and J are TRBV29-1 and TRBJ1-2; 7 nucleotides line up with TRBD1. The CDR3 sequence is 12 residues long. Germline CDR1 SQVTM, CDR2 ANQGSEA. The J segment lost 3 bases and the V segment lost 4 bases, leaving 2 bases of the junction unmatched.

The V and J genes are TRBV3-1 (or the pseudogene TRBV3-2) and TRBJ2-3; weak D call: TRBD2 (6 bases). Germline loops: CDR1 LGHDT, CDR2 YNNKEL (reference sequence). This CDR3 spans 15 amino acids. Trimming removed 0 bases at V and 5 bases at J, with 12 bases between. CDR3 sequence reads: CASSQDPLAKDTQYF. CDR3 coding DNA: TGTGCCAGCAGCCAAGATCCACTAGCCAAAGATACGCAGTATTTT.

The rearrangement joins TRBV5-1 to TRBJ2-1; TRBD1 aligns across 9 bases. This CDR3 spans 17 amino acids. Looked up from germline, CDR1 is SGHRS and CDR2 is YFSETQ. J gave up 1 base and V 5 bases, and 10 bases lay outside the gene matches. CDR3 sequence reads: CASSLNPGQGSYNEQFF. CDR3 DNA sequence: TGCGCCAGCAGTCTTAACCCGGGACAGGGTTCCTACAATGAGCAGTTCTTC. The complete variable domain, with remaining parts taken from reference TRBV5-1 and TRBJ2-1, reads KAGVTQTPRYLIKTRGQQVTLSCSPISGHRSVSWYQQTPGQGLQFLFEYFSETQRNKGNFPGRFSGRQFSNSRSEMNVSTLELGDSALYLCASSLNPGQGSYNEQFFGPGTRLTVL.

The CDR3 DNA is TGTGCCAGACAGGGCCAAGAGACCCAGTACTTC. Translation: CARQGQETQYF. V and J are TRBV6-5 and TRBJ2-5, with D possibly TRBD1 on 6 matching bases. From germline, CDR1 is MNHEY and CDR2 SVGAGI. The CDR3 has 11 residues. V was pared by 9 bases and J by 1 base, with 6 bases between.

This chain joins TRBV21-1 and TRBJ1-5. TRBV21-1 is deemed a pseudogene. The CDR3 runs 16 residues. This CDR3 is CASSSIGSGGRQPQHF. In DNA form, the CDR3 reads TGTGCCAGCAGCTCAATCGGGAGCGGGGGACGGCAGCCCCAGCATTTT.

The CDR3 region is CASSLRGPIYQETQYF. The DNA for the CDR3 is TGTGCCAGCAGCTTGAGAGGGCCGATATACCAAGAGACCCAGTACTTC. The V gene is TRBV5-6, the J gene TRBJ2-5; possibly TRBD2 for D (5 bases). V lost 1 base and J lost 0, with 13 bases in between. Germline-derived CDR1 and CDR2 are SGHDT and YYEEEE. CDR3 length: 16 amino acids. The whole variable domain, remainder taken from reference TRBV5-6 and TRBJ2-5, is DAGVTQSPTHLIKTRGQQVTLRCSPKSGHDTVSWYQQALGQGPQFIFQYYEEEERQRGNFPDRFSGHQFPNYSSELNVNALLLGDSALYLCASSLRGPIYQETQYFGPGTRLLVL.

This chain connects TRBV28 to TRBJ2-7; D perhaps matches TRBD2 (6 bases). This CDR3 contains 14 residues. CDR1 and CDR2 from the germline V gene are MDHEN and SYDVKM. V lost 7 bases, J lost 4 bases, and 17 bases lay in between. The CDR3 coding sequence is TGTGCCAGCACCACAGGCCCTGGGAGGTACGAGCAGTACTTC. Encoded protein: CASTTGPGRYEQYF.

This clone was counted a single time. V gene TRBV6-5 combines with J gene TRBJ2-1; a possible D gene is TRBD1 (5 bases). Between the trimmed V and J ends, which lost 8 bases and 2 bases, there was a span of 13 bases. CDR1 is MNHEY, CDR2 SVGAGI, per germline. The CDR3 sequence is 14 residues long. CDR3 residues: CASGRASPYNEQFF. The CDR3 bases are TGTGCCAGCGGCAGGGCGAGCCCCTACAATGAGCAGTTCTTC.

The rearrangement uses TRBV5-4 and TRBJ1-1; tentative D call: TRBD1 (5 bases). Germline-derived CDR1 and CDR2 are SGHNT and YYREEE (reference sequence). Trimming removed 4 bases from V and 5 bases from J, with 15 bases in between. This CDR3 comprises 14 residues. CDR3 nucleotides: TGTGCCAGCAGCCCACTTTACGGGGGAACTGAAGCTTTCTTT. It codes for CASSPLYGGTEAFF.